Listed below are T cell receptor beta chains from one sample, sequenced in a study of cytomegalovirus exposure and HLA in healthy donors. TCRdb keeps only in-frame clones here, not all; method: immunoSEQ multiplex PCR. Here the sample spans just over 70,000 clones, 74% being singletons. The sequencing sample was made of PBMCs. The receptors come from a human donor in good health. Both conserved end residues are part of each CDR3. A D gene is named only where the DNA matches it firmly. Rows may omit the clone size; those that give it use once, few, many or a size class.

>TRBV2|-|few|TRBJ2-2
TGTGCCAGCAGTGATTTTAGTCGGTGGACCGGGGAGCTGTTTTTT
CASSDFSRWTGELFF
>TRBV27|TRBD2|-|TRBJ2-7
TGTGCCAGCAGTTTGACCGGGACTAGGGGCTACGAGCAGTACTTC
CASSLTGTRGYEQYF
>TRBV25-1|TRBD1|-|TRBJ2-3
TGTGCCAGCAGTGCCTCATGGGACAGTGGAGGCACGCAGTATTTT
CASSASWDSGGTQYF
>TRBV6-6|-|-|TRBJ1-5
TGTGCCAGCGTCCGCGGGGCATATAGCAATCAGCCCCAGCATTTT
CASVRGAYSNQPQHF
>TRBV9|TRBD1|-|TRBJ2-5
TGTGCCAGCAGCGTCCGAGGGGGACAGGGCCAAGAGACCCAGTACTTC
CASSVRGGQGQETQYF
>TRBV9|TRBD2|-|TRBJ2-1
TGTGCCAGCAGCGTGGGACTAGCATCCGATGAGCAGTTCTTC
CASSVGLASDEQFF
>TRBV9|-|-|TRBJ2-6
TGTGCCAGCAGCCCCAACAGGGCTTGGCTGTCTGGGGCCAACGTCCTGACTTTC
CASSPNRAWLSGANVLTF
>TRBV6-1|TRBD1|-|TRBJ1-1
TGTGCCAGTCAGACAGGGGGCGGGATGAACACTGAAGCTTTCTTT
CASQTGGGMNTEAFF
>TRBV27|TRBD2|-|TRBJ2-1
TGTGCCAGCACTCAAAAAGGACTAGCGGGAGGGAGTGAGCAGTTCTTC
CASTQKGLAGGSEQFF
>TRBV2|TRBD1|-|TRBJ2-3
TGTGCCAGCAGTCGCCGGGACAGGGGGGTAGATACGCAGTATTTT
CASSRRDRGVDTQYF
>TRBV6-5|-|-|TRBJ1-5
TGTGCCAGCAGTTACGACAATACGAATCAGCCCCAGCATTTT
CASSYDNTNQPQHF
>TRBV29-1|TRBD1|once|TRBJ2-3
TGCAGCGCTGGACAGGGGAGAGGGGATACGCAGTATTTT
CSAGQGRGDTQYF
>TRBV4-1|-|-|TRBJ1-2
TGCGCCAGCAGCCAAGGACAGATCTATGGCTACACCTTC
CASSQGQIYGYTF
>TRBV19|-|-|TRBJ2-2
TGTGCCAGTAGCCTCGGGAGTCCCGGGGAGCTGTTTTTT
CASSLGSPGELFF
>TRBV7-6|TRBD1|-|TRBJ1-2
TGTGCCAGCAGCGAAAAGCCAGGGACAGGGGATGGAGGCTACACCTTC
CASSEKPGTGDGGYTF
>TRBV15|-|-|TRBJ1-4
TGTGCCACCAGCAGAGATCGACAGCTCAATGAAAAACTGTTTTTT
CATSRDRQLNEKLFF
>TRBV5-4|-|-|TRBJ1-1
TGTGCCAGCAGCTTGGACAGCAACACTGAAGCTTTCTTT
CASSLDSNTEAFF
>TRBV5-1|-|-|TRBJ2-1
TGCGCCAGCAGCTTAGAAGCCGGGGGCAATGAGCAGTTCTTC
CASSLEAGGNEQFF
>TRBV5-4|-|-|TRBJ2-7
TGTGCCAGCAGCCGACCAGGGTTCTCCTACGAGCAGTACTTC
CASSRPGFSYEQYF
>TRBV5-1|TRBD1|-|TRBJ2-1
TGCGCCAGCAGCCCCGGGACAGGGCGCAATGAGCAGTTCTTC
CASSPGTGRNEQFF
>TRBV5-4|TRBD1|-|TRBJ1-4
TGTGCCAGCAGCTTACCTCCGGGACAGGGGGCGGAAAAACTGTTTTTT
CASSLPPGQGAEKLFF
>TRBV4-2|TRBD1|-|TRBJ2-3
TGTGCCAGCAGCCGCGGACAGGGGACAGATACGCAGTATTTT
CASSRGQGTDTQYF
>TRBV15|TRBD2|-|TRBJ2-1
TGTGCCACCAGCAGCCGACTAGCGGGAACCTACAATGAGCAGTTCTTC
CATSSRLAGTYNEQFF
>TRBV5-6|TRBD2|-|TRBJ2-1
TGTGCCAGCAGCTGGACTAGCGGGGGTTACAATGAGCAGTTCTTC
CASSWTSGGYNEQFF
>TRBV19|TRBD1|-|TRBJ1-5
TGTGCCAGTCACACCGGGACAGGGAACAAACAGCCCCAGCATTTT
CASHTGTGNKQPQHF
>TRBV7-9|-|few|TRBJ1-3
TGTGCCAGCAGTTTACAGGGAGGTGGAAACACCATATATTTT
CASSLQGGGNTIYF
>TRBV14|-|-|TRBJ2-5
TGTGCCAGCAGCCAAGGGGGACACCCGTACCAAGAGACCCAGTACTTC
CASSQGGHPYQETQYF
>TRBV11-2|-|-|TRBJ1-1
TGTGCCAGCAGCTCGGCTTTCCAGGGTAGGGACACTGAAGCTTTCTTT
CASSSAFQGRDTEAFF
>TRBV6-5|-|-|TRBJ2-5
TGTGCCAGCAGTTACTCGGGCCGGGGAGAGACCCAGTACTTC
CASSYSGRGETQYF
>TRBV5-1|TRBD1|-|TRBJ2-7
TGCGCCAGCAGCTCCGGGTGGACAGGGGCCTACGAGCAGTACTTC
CASSSGWTGAYEQYF
>TRBV6-4|-|-|TRBJ2-2
TGTGCCAGCAGTGACCCTACGGGAACCGGGGAGCTGTTTTTT
CASSDPTGTGELFF
>TRBV7-6|-|once|TRBJ2-6
TGTGCCAGCAGTGAGGACAACTCTGGGGCCAACGTCCTGACTTTC
CASSEDNSGANVLTF
>TRBV6-4|TRBD2|once|TRBJ2-6
TGTGCCAGCAGCCCGGGGGGCTCTGGGGCCAACGTCCTGACTTTC
CASSPGGSGANVLTF
>TRBV19|TRBD1|once|TRBJ1-4
TGTGCCAGTCGATCCCAGGGGGCCGGTGAAAAACTGTTTTTT
CASRSQGAGEKLFF
>TRBV5-4|TRBD2|few|TRBJ2-5
TGTGCCAGCAGCTCAAGGGACTACCTGTACCAAGAGACCCAGTACTTC
CASSSRDYLYQETQYF
>TRBV13|TRBD1|-|TRBJ1-5
TGTGCCAGCAGCTTAGGACAGGGGGCTAGCAATCAGCCCCAGCATTTT
CASSLGQGASNQPQHF
>TRBV28|-|once|TRBJ1-3
TGTGCCAGCAGGGAGGTGAGGGCTGGAAACACCATATATTTT
CASREVRAGNTIYF
>TRBV6-4|-|once|TRBJ2-3
TGTGCCAGCAGTGACTCGGCCACAGATACGCAGTATTTT
CASSDSATDTQYF
>TRBV5-1|-|-|TRBJ2-7
TGCGCCAGCAGCGAGCCGGGATCCTACGAGCAGTACTTC
CASSEPGSYEQYF
>TRBV13|TRBD1|-|TRBJ1-2
TGTGCCAGCAGCCCTCGCTCGACTCTCAGGGGGCAGGGGTATGGCTACACCTTC
CASSPRSTLRGQGYGYTF
>TRBV5-4|TRBD2|-|TRBJ2-3
TGTGCCAGCAGCCCCCGACTAGCGGGATCAGATACGCAGTATTTT
CASSPRLAGSDTQYF
>TRBV6-1|-|-|TRBJ1-1
TGTGCCAGCAGTAATCGACAGGAACTCCATGAAGCTTTCTTT
CASSNRQELHEAFF
>TRBV7-8|TRBD1|-|TRBJ1-4
TGTGCCAGCGGACAGGGACATCGGAATGAAAAACTGTTTTTT
CASGQGHRNEKLFF
>TRBV18|-|-|TRBJ2-5
TGTGCCAGCTCACTAACAGCTAAAGAGACCCAGTACTTC
CASSLTAKETQYF
>TRBV6-1|TRBD1|-|TRBJ1-1
TGTGCCAGCAGTTCGGGACAGGGGAACACTGAAGCTTTCTTT
CASSSGQGNTEAFF
>TRBV4-1|-|-|TRBJ1-2
TGCGCCAGCAGCCAAGTCTTGGGTAGGACAGCGGCTAGTGATGGCTACACCTTC
CASSQVLGRTAASDGYTF
>TRBV28|-|-|TRBJ2-3
TGTGCCAGCAGTATATGGGGGCTTAAAACAGGCGGGGGCACAGATACGCAGTATTTT
CASSIWGLKTGGGTDTQYF
>TRBV10-3|TRBD1|few|TRBJ2-5
TGTGCCATCAGCAACAGGGGCCAAGAGACCCAGTACTTC
CAISNRGQETQYF
>TRBV4-2|TRBD1|-|TRBJ1-2
TGTGCCAGCAGCCAGGACAGGTCAGCTATAGGGTACTATGGCTACACCTTC
CASSQDRSAIGYYGYTF
>TRBV5-1|TRBD2|medium-sized|TRBJ2-3
TGCGCCAGCAGCTTGGGGAATAGCGGGAGTCAGGATACGCAGTATTTT
CASSLGNSGSQDTQYF
>TRBV5-1|TRBD1|-|TRBJ2-7
TGCGCCAGCCAAGGGGGACAGTCCTACGAGCAGTACTTC
CASQGGQSYEQYF
>TRBV28|-|-|TRBJ2-1
TGTGCCAGCAGTTTAGGCACAGGGATCTACAATGAGCAGTTCTTC
CASSLGTGIYNEQFF
>TRBV7-9|-|-|TRBJ1-1
TGTGCCAGCAGCTTAGAACAGGGTCGAGCTTTCTTT
CASSLEQGRAFF
>TRBV11-2|TRBD1|-|TRBJ1-4
TGTGCCAGCAGCTCGCAGGGGGCGGCTAATGAAAAACTGTTTTTT
CASSSQGAANEKLFF
>TRBV6-1|-|-|TRBJ2-4
TGTGCCAGCAGTGAAAAACGGAAGGGGGGGACCATTCAGTACTTC
CASSEKRKGGTIQYF
>TRBV6-5|-|-|TRBJ1-2
TGTGCCAGCAGTTACGAAGGTACAGGAAACTATGGCTACACCTTC
CASSYEGTGNYGYTF